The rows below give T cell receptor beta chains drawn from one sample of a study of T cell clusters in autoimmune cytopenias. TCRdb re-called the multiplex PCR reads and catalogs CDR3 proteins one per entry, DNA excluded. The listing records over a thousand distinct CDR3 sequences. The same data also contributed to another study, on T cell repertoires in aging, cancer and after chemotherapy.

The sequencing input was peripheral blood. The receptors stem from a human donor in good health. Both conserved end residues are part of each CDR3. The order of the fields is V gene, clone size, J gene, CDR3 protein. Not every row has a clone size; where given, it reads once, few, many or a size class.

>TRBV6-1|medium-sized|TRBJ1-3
CASSEAGPSSGNTIYF
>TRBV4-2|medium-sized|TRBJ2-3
CASSQEFGTDTQYF
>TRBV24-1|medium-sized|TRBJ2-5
CATSDPAETQYF
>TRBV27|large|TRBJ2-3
CASSDLVGGTDTQYF
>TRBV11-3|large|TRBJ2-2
CASSLRRESTGELFF
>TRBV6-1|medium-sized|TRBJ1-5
CASSEAGQAGSNQPQHF
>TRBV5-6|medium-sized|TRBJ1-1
CASSYLKNTEAFF
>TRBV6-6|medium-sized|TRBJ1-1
CASSADSYPGTTEAFF
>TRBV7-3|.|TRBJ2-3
CASSSADTQYF
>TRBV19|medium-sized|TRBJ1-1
CASSPRGLNTEAFF
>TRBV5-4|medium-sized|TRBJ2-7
CASSTGTSATYEQYF
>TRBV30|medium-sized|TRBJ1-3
CAWSVSDTIYF
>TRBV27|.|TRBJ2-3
CASSLSTSGRDTQYF
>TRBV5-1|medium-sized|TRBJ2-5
CASSAQSQETQYF
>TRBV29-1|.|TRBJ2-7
CSVAGNYEQYF
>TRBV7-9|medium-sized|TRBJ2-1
CASSIGLAGVGEQFF
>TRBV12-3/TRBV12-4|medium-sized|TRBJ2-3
CASSLWGSEADTQYF
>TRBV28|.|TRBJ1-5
CASSLEDSNQPQHF
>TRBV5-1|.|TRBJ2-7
CASSLEGTPDKQYF
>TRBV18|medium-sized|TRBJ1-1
CASSQQPNTEAFF
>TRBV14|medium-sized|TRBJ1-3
CASSQDRGRNTIYF
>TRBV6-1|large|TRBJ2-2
CASSSGDLGLFF
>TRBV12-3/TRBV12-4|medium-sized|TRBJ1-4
CASRSTGETNEKLFF
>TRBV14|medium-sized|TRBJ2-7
CASIGAYEQYF
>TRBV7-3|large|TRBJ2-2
CASSSGQSTGELFF
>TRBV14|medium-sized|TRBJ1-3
CASSQGGGAGNTIYF
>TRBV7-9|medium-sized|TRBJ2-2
CASSSRAGRTYTGELFF
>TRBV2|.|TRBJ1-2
CASSEEPGQYYGYTF
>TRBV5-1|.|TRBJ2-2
CASSARKSGELFF
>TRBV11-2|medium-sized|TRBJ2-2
CASSPWGGGDTGELFF
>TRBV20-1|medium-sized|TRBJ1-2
CSAWTGANYGYTF
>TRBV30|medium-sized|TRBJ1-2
CAWSVGTANYGYTF
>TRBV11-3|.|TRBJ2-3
CASSALWASGSIYTQYF
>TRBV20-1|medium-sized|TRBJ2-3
CSALAGGSGADTQYF
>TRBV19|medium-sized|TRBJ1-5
CASTEQGNQPQHF
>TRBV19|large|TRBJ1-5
CASSIEGRFNQPQHF